This section outlines one T cell receptor beta chain sequence together with its context. The antigen is undetermined. This record comes from a study of brain T cells in children with intractable seizures. Findings and limits, study-wide: Patients' HCMV serostatus was unknown; virus specificity rests on CDR3 similarity alone. Pre-surgery blood may have been undersampled, hiding some clones.

The V end was cut by 3 bases, the J end by 2 bases, with 18 bases between. Germline lookup yields CDR1 SGHNT and CDR2 YENEEA. The CDR3 is made up of 17 amino acids. Only cases whose brain tissue showed the highest T cell transcript signatures were sequenced. Pre-surgery treatment included at least one anti-epileptic drug. This table comes from immunoSEQ multiplex PCR, and its TCRdb copy is limited to in-frame clones, with some not included. The sample records about 76,000 clones, roughly 91% being singletons. The specimen was peripheral blood, collected at surgery. The chain recombines TRBV11-3 with TRBJ2-3, with D possibly being TRBD2 (5 bases). The sequence was obtained from a boy younger than two with tuberous sclerosis and intractable seizures. This chain's CDR3 is CASSFQAGGRFTDTQYF. The CDR3 coding sequence is TGTGCCAGCAGCTTTCAGGCTGGAGGCCGATTCACAGATACGCAGTATTTT.